One sample yielded the 32 T cell receptor beta chains listed below, sequenced in a study of response to subunit inactivated influenza vaccine. TCRdb reprocessed the RT-PCR reads via MiXCR and lists one record per CDR3 protein. The data show approximately 700,000 distinct CDR3 sequences, with approximately 14% seen just once and 9.5% to 13% held by the top ten. Sequencing used PBMCs from blood, obtained about 11 days after vaccination. These receptors came from a man aged 50-59 years who received an inactivated influenza vaccine.

This clonotype was picked up a small number of times. The chain uses TRBV20-1 and TRBJ1-1; D not certain. Germline values: CDR1 DFQATT, CDR2 SNEGSKA (reference sequence). Between the trimmed V and J ends, which lost 0 bases and 4 bases, there was a span of 3 bases. The CDR3 covers 11 residues. CDR3 DNA sequence: TGCAGTGCTAGAGACGCCACTGAAGCTTTCTTT. Its translation is CSARDATEAFF.

This clonotype was recorded a few times. V usage is TRBV28 and J usage is TRBJ1-5; a weak D match, TRBD1 (6 bases). Germline CDR1 and CDR2: MDHEN and SYDVKM. The CDR3 covers 14 residues. The germline V and J ends were trimmed by 8 bases and 7 bases, with 18 bases remaining between them. The CDR3 loop reads CASGGGLRNQPQHF. DNA of the CDR3: TGTGCCAGCGGCGGGGGCCTCCGAAACCAGCCCCAGCATTTT.

There are many counts of this clonotype. The CDR3 protein is CASSRASNTEAFF. CDR3 sequence (DNA): TGTGCCAGCAGTCGGGCCTCGAACACTGAAGCTTTCTTT. The chain recombines TRBV6-6 with TRBJ1-1; D remains unclear. V dropped 5 bases and J dropped 1 base, with 8 bases sitting between them. The germline gives CDR1 MNHNY, CDR2 SVGAGI (reference sequence). This CDR3 is built from 13 residues.

This clonotype was observed a few times. The chain employs TRBV30 and TRBJ2-5; possibly TRBD1 for D (5 bases). V was clipped by 1 base and J by 7 bases, with 19 bases between them. Germline loops: CDR1 GTSNPN, CDR2 SVGIG (reference sequence). The CDR3 has 15 amino acids. The CDR3 DNA reads TGTGCCTGGAGTGAAGCCAGGGCGCGGCCAGGGACCCAGTACTTC. It encodes CAWSEARARPGTQYF. Full variable domain (remainder filled in from reference TRBV30 and TRBJ2-5): SQTIHQWPATLVQPVGSPLSLECTVEGTSNPNLYWYRQAAGRGLQLLFYSVGIGQISSEVPQNLSASRPQDRQFILSSKKLLLSDSGFYLCAWSEARARPGTQYFGPGTRLLVL.

V usage is TRBV30 and J usage is TRBJ2-2; possible D gene TRBD1, 6 bases. The CDR3 has 14 amino acids. Germline CDR1 GTSNPN, CDR2 SVGIG (reference sequence). Trimming took 0 bases from V and 4 from J, leaving 9 bases between them. CDR3 region: CAWSVAGATGELFF. The CDR3 region has the DNA TGTGCCTGGAGTGTTGCAGGGGCCACCGGGGAGCTGTTTTTT.

The chain combines TRBV5-5 with TRBJ2-7; D remains unclear. V was cut by 0 bases and J by 0 bases, with 13 bases left in between. CDR3 length equals 16 residues. Germline V CDR1 and CDR2: SGHKS, YYEKEE (reference sequence). CDR3 residues: CASSLAGDIYSYEQYF. The CDR3 DNA reads TGTGCCAGCAGCTTGGCCGGTGACATCTACTCCTACGAGCAGTACTTC.

The chain is built from TRBV2 and TRBJ2-3; 7 nucleotides align to TRBD1. CDR1 is SNHLY and CDR2 is FYNNEI in the germline V gene. The J segment lost 4 bases and the V segment lost 8 bases, leaving 6 bases of the junction unmatched. The CDR3 consists of 13 residues. The CDR3 sequence: CASFDRAADTQYF. CDR3 coding DNA: TGTGCCAGCTTTGACAGGGCGGCAGATACGCAGTATTTT.

The V call is TRBV7-9, the J call TRBJ2-1, with 13 positions matching TRBD2. J lost 15 bases, V lost 0 bases, and 8 bases had no gene match. CDR1 SEHNR and CDR2 FQNEAQ come from the germline V gene (reference sequence). The CDR3 contains 15 residues. The CDR3, as DNA: TGTGCCAGCAGCTTAGCGATGACTAGCGGGGGGATTCGGTTCTTC. Amino acids: CASSLAMTSGGIRFF.

The sample holds a few counts of this clonotype. V usage is TRBV12-3 or TRBV12-4 and J usage is TRBJ1-3, with D perhaps TRBD1 (5 bases). V gave up 5 bases and J gave up 0 bases, with 11 bases separating them. CDR3 size: 15 residues. The CDR3 coding sequence is TGTGCCAGCAGTGACAGCTTCATCTCTGGAAACACCATATATTTT. This sequence encodes CASSDSFISGNTIYF.

The rearrangement links TRBV4-3 to TRBJ2-5; 12 bases are shared with TRBD2. Looked up from germline, CDR1 is LGHNA and CDR2 is YSLEER. The junction had 8 bases not matched to a gene; V was cut back by 4 bases and J by 2 bases. This CDR3 is 17 amino acids long. DNA of the CDR3: TGCGCCAGCAGCCTGGCTAGCGGGGGGGGGATTCAAGAGACCCAGTACTTC. Translating gives CASSLASGGGIQETQYF.

V and J are TRBV10-3 and TRBJ2-3, with D perhaps assigned TRBD1 or TRBD2 (5 bases each). CDR1 is ENHRY, CDR2 SYGVKD, per germline. The CDR3 has 14 residues. The germline V and J ends were trimmed by 0 bases and 1 base, with 5 bases remaining between them. CDR3: CAISESGGTDTQYF. CDR3 coding DNA: TGTGCCATCAGTGAGTCGGGGGGCACAGATACGCAGTATTTT.

This clonotype was found a few times. V usage is TRBV14 and J usage is TRBJ2-1; D is unclear. CDR1 is SGHDN, CDR2 FVKESK, per germline. Trimming left V 3 bases short and J 1 base short, with 10 bases between. CDR3 length: 15 amino acids. CDR3 residues: CASSHGRLSYNEQFF. CDR3 DNA sequence: TGTGCCAGCAGCCACGGCAGATTATCCTACAATGAGCAGTTCTTC.

This clonotype was recorded a few times. The gene calls are TRBV4-1 and TRBJ1-3, with D perhaps matching TRBD1 (5 bases). The CDR3 is 18 amino acids. Germline CDR1 and CDR2: MGHRA and YSYEKL. V shed 4 bases and J shed 0 bases, with 19 bases lying between them. The CDR3 nucleotides read TGCGCCAGCAGCCGCCTCCTCCTACCAGGGATCTCTGGAAACACCATATATTTT. Its protein product is CASSRLLLPGISGNTIYF.

This clonotype has more than one count but fewer than ten. The CDR3 spells CASSNPLAGLYEQYF. In nucleotides, the CDR3 is TGTGCCAGCAGTAACCCACTAGCGGGGCTCTACGAGCAGTACTTC. The chain uses TRBV6-2 or TRBV6-3 and TRBJ2-7, with TRBD2 matching 10 bases. The germline CDR1 and CDR2 sequences are MNHEY and SVGEGT. The V segment lost 5 bases and the J segment 3 bases; nucleotides outside the gene matches: 7. This CDR3 comprises 15 residues.

This chain joins TRBV20-1 and TRBJ2-5, with 14 bases matching TRBD2. Germline lookup yields CDR1 DFQATT and CDR2 SNEGSKA (reference sequence). There are 18 residues in the CDR3. The J segment lost 0 bases and the V segment lost 2 bases, leaving 8 bases of the junction unmatched. The CDR3 nucleotides are TGCAGTGCTAGAACGGGAGGACTAGCGGGGGGTTACCAAGAGACCCAGTACTTC. This encodes CSARTGGLAGGYQETQYF.

The rearrangement joins TRBV20-1 to TRBJ2-5; 7 bases line up with TRBD2. V lost 6 bases, J lost 7 bases, and 8 bases stayed unmatched. Per the germline V gene, CDR1 is DFQATT and CDR2 is SNEGSKA (reference sequence). This CDR3 has 12 residues. This chain's CDR3 is CSAHGRGGTQYF. The DNA for the CDR3 is TGCAGTGCCCATGGGAGGGGTGGGACCCAGTACTTC.

The chain employs TRBV29-1 and TRBJ2-7; D is unresolved. Per germline, CDR1 SQVTM and CDR2 ANQGSEA. The CDR3 loop spans 15 amino acids. Trimming pared 6 bases from V and 5 bases from J, leaving 23 bases between. Written as DNA, the CDR3 is TGCAGCGTCGGACGTGACCCCTTCGGTTTTAACGAGCAGTACTTC. It encodes CSVGRDPFGFNEQYF.

This clonotype was seen a few times. This sequence joins TRBV5-6 and TRBJ2-5; no firm D call. Trimming shortened V by 2 bases and J by 5 bases, and 10 bases separated the two germline ends. Germline loops: CDR1 SGHDT, CDR2 YYEEEE. The CDR3 has 13 residues. CDR3 in amino acids: CASSFSGMETQYF. CDR3 bases: TGTGCCAGCAGCTTTTCCGGAATGGAGACCCAGTACTTC. The full variable domain, with the rest looked up from reference TRBV5-6 and TRBJ2-5, is DAGVTQSPTHLIKTRGQQVTLRCSPKSGHDTVSWYQQALGQGPQFIFQYYEEEERQRGNFPDRFSGHQFPNYSSELNVNALLLGDSALYLCASSFSGMETQYFGPGTRLLVL.

This chain links TRBV20-1 with TRBJ2-7; D is unresolved. Trimming pared 5 bases from V and 2 bases from J, leaving 16 bases between. CDR1 DFQATT and CDR2 SNEGSKA come from the germline V gene (reference sequence). There are 14 residues in the CDR3. CDR3 bases: TGCAGTGCTCGAACCGGGCCCTATCCCTACGAGCAGTACTTC. Translating gives CSARTGPYPYEQYF.

The chain recombines TRBV4-1 with TRBJ2-7, with 8 nucleotides matching TRBD1. CDR1 and CDR2 (germline): MGHRA, YSYEKL. This CDR3 has 16 residues. V shed 4 bases and J 2 bases; nucleotides not matched to a gene: 10. CDR3: CASSPFPAGQAYEQYF. CDR3 nucleotides: TGCGCCAGCAGCCCCTTCCCTGCGGGACAGGCCTACGAGCAGTACTTC.

This sequence joins TRBV7-2 and TRBJ2-5; D is possibly TRBD2 (6 bases). Per germline, CDR1 SGHTA and CDR2 FQGNSA. The CDR3 extends over 16 amino acids. The V end was cut by 1 base, the J end by 5 bases, with 17 bases between. The CDR3 protein is CASSLGSGFGRETQYF. Here the CDR3 DNA reads TGTGCCAGCAGCTTAGGGAGCGGGTTTGGGAGGGAGACCCAGTACTTC. The full variable domain, with the rest looked up from reference TRBV7-2 and TRBJ2-5, is GAGVSQSPSNKVTEKGKDVELRCDPISGHTALYWYRQSLGQGLEFLIYFQGNSAPDKSGLPSDRFSAERTGGSVSTLTIQRTQQEDSAVYLCASSLGSGFGRETQYFGPGTRLLVL.

Only a few counts were recorded for this clonotype. The chain has TRBV7-2 and TRBJ2-1; 8 bases agree with TRBD1. This CDR3 has 11 residues. Trimming cost V 4 bases and J 12 bases; bases outside gene matches: 2. CDR1 is SGHTA, CDR2 FQGNSA, per germline. The CDR3 here is CASSSTGGQFF. The CDR3 DNA reads as TGTGCCAGCAGCTCAACAGGGGGGCAGTTCTTC.

The rearrangement uses TRBV20-1 and TRBJ1-1; unclear D gene. The CDR3 is 13 residues long. V gave up 3 bases and J gave up 1 base, with 9 bases separating them. Germline-derived CDR1 and CDR2 are DFQATT and SNEGSKA (reference sequence). The CDR3 nucleotides are TGCAGTGCTAGCCGACGGGCGAACACTGAAGCTTTCTTT. This translates into CSASRRANTEAFF.

The chain combines TRBV5-1 with TRBJ2-7; a possible D gene is TRBD1 (5 bases). V was cut by 4 bases and J by 5 bases, with 10 bases left in between. This CDR3 contains 12 residues. CDR1 is SGHRS and CDR2 is YFSETQ in the germline V gene. This CDR3 reads CASSGTQDEQYF. The CDR3 region has the DNA TGCGCCAGCAGCGGAACACAGGACGAGCAGTACTTC.

The chain employs TRBV2 and TRBJ2-2; possible D gene TRBD2, 7 bases. The CDR3 consists of 14 residues. Trimming left V 7 bases short and J 1 base short, with 10 bases between. Germline assignment: CDR1 SNHLY and CDR2 FYNNEI. DNA for the CDR3: TGTGCCAGCAAGGGGGGGTGGAACACCGGGGAGCTGTTTTTT. This codes for CASKGGWNTGELFF. Based on the CDR3 plus reference TRBV2 and TRBJ2-2, the full variable domain is EPEVTQTPSHQVTQMGQEVILRCVPISNHLYFYWYRQILGQKVEFLVSFYNNEISEKSEIFDDQFSVERPDGSNFTLKIRSTKLEDSAMYFCASKGGWNTGELFFGEGSRLTVL.

This chain uses TRBV15 with TRBJ2-2; D remains ambiguous. The CDR3 runs 17 residues. The V gene lost 1 base and the J gene lost 4 bases, with 16 bases spanning the gap. Germline V gives CDR1 LNHNV, CDR2 YYDKDF (reference sequence). The CDR3 DNA follows: TGTGCCACCAGCAGAGTAAGGGTCGCGGATCTCACCGGGGAGCTGTTTTTT. Translated: CATSRVRVADLTGELFF.

This clonotype was counted only a few times. This chain links TRBV9 with TRBJ1-6; D gene ambiguous. The CDR3 is 14 amino acids. V shed 2 bases and J shed 7 bases, with 10 bases lying between them. Per germline, CDR1 SGDLS and CDR2 YYNGEE. CDR3 sequence: CASSVGGSNSPLHF. In DNA form, the CDR3 reads TGTGCCAGCAGCGTCGGAGGGAGCAATTCACCCCTCCACTTT.

This clonotype was observed at least ten times. This sequence joins TRBV30 and TRBJ2-7; D possibly matches TRBD1 or TRBD2 (5 bases each). Germline V gives CDR1 GTSNPN, CDR2 SVGIG (reference sequence). Trimming pared 5 bases from V and 2 bases from J, leaving 13 bases between. The length of the CDR3 is 13 residues. CDR3 bases: TGTGCCTGGGGAGGTAGGACAACCTACGAGCAGTACTTC. Its translation: CAWGGRTTYEQYF. The whole variable domain, filled in from reference TRBV30 and TRBJ2-7, reads SQTIHQWPATLVQPVGSPLSLECTVEGTSNPNLYWYRQAAGRGLQLLFYSVGIGQISSEVPQNLSASRPQDRQFILSSKKLLLSDSGFYLCAWGGRTTYEQYFGPGTRLTVT.

This clonotype was seen a few times. The chain employs TRBV27 and TRBJ2-3, with no clear D. The CDR3 has 14 residues. V shed 3 bases and J shed 6 bases, with 13 bases lying between them. Germline CDR1 is MNHEY and CDR2 is SMNVEV (reference sequence). CDR3 residues: CASSFVMGSDTQYF. CDR3 sequence (DNA): TGTGCCAGCAGTTTCGTTATGGGGTCGGATACGCAGTATTTT.

The table lists this clonotype with a few counts. V and J are TRBV12-3 or TRBV12-4 and TRBJ2-7; 15 nucleotides match TRBD2. This CDR3 has 17 amino acids. Trimming took 6 bases from V and 3 from J; bases not matched to a gene: 9. The CDR3 coding sequence is TGTGCCAGCAGCGGACTAGCGGGAGGGCCCTATATCTACGAGCAGTACTTC. This gives the protein CASSGLAGGPYIYEQYF.

This rearrangement joins TRBV5-5 to TRBJ2-1; possible D gene TRBD2, 6 bases. This CDR3 spans 15 amino acids. V lost 4 bases, J lost 5 bases, and 16 bases lay in between. Germline values: CDR1 SGHKS, CDR2 YYEKEE (reference sequence). This chain's CDR3 is CASSPGRGGHNEQFF. In DNA form, the CDR3 reads TGTGCCAGCAGCCCGGGAAGGGGAGGTCACAATGAGCAGTTCTTC.

V gene TRBV10-3 combines with J gene TRBJ2-1, with D possibly being TRBD1 or TRBD2 (5 bases each). The germline V and J ends were trimmed by 3 bases and 8 bases, with 14 bases remaining between them. Germline V gene data show CDR1 as ENHRY and CDR2 as SYGVKD. The CDR3 contains 14 residues. CDR3 region: CAISDGTSMHEQFF. For the CDR3, the DNA is TGTGCCATCAGTGACGGGACCTCCATGCATGAGCAGTTCTTC.